What follows are 21 T cell receptor beta chains derived from one specimen sequenced in a study of Ad26.COV2.S vaccination and SARS-CoV-2 variants. Indicated treatment: around 19 received Ad26.COV2.S at low or high dose, single or two shots; five or six received placebo; per-sample allocation not given. Specimens were obtained on day 63 following the first vaccine or placebo injection. Produced via immunoSEQ multiplex PCR; TCRdb's table is partial and in-frame only. The sample shows roughly 380,000 clones, roughly 84% of them seen only once. This material consisted of peripheral blood, taken in a trial of Ad26.COV2.S vaccine versus placebo. The receptors were sampled from a person aged 18-65 years who received the Ad26.COV2.S COVID-19 vaccine or a placebo.

The DNA of the CDR3 is TGCGCCAGCAGCCAATGGGACAGGGGTTATAGCAATCAGCCCCAGCATTTT. This sequence encodes CASSQWDRGYSNQPQHF. The rearrangement uses TRBV4-1 and TRBJ1-5, with 10 bases that match TRBD1. The germline V gene has CDR1 MGHRA and CDR2 YSYEKL. The trim removed 2 bases at V and 0 bases at J, leaving 4 bases unmatched. The CDR3 covers 17 residues.

J is TRBJ2-1 and V is TRBV6-6; the match to TRBD1 covers 9 bases. The CDR3 is made up of 12 amino acids. Germline values: CDR1 MNHNY, CDR2 SVGAGI (reference sequence). J lost 8 bases, V lost 6 bases, and 2 bases had no gene match. The CDR3 loop reads CASSDRGDEQFF. The CDR3 DNA is TGTGCCAGCAGCGACAGGGGGGATGAGCAGTTCTTC.

The gene calls are TRBV4-3 and TRBJ2-1; weak D call: TRBD2 (6 bases). This CDR3 is 15 amino acids long. V lost 3 bases and J lost 3, with 12 bases in between. CDR1 is LGHNA, CDR2 YSLEER, per germline. CDR3 DNA sequence: TGCGCCAGCAGCCATGATGGGGGGATCTACAATGAGCAGTTCTTC. Its translation is CASSHDGGIYNEQFF.

V gene TRBV2 combines with J gene TRBJ1-1; a weak D match, TRBD1 (5 bases). CDR3 length: 12 residues. Deletions cut 4 bases from V and 10 bases from J, with 13 bases between. Germline CDR1 reads SNHLY; CDR2 reads FYNNEI. In nucleotides, the CDR3 is TGTGCCAGCAGTGGGGAGGGACTTGGAGCTTTCTTT. The encoded protein is CASSGEGLGAFF.

This clone is a singleton in its sample. V usage is TRBV12-3 or TRBV12-4 and J usage is TRBJ1-1; D is possibly TRBD1 (6 bases). V shed 3 bases and J shed 8 bases, with 7 bases lying between them. CDR3 length equals 11 residues. This CDR3 reads CASSFRGEAFF. CDR3 DNA sequence: TGTGCCAGCAGTTTTAGGGGGGAAGCTTTCTTT.

V is TRBV12-3 or TRBV12-4 and J is TRBJ2-7; either TRBD1 or TRBD2 may fit D (5 bases each). Trimming removed 6 bases at V and 2 bases at J, with 11 bases between. The CDR3 sequence is 13 residues long. CDR3 region: CASRSGPTYEQYF. The CDR3 coding sequence is TGTGCCAGCAGGTCGGGACCAACCTACGAGCAGTACTTC.

The chain carries TRBV24-1 and TRBJ2-2; D might be TRBD2 (5 bases). CDR1 and CDR2 from the germline V gene are KGHDR and SFDVKD. The CDR3 totals 12 residues. Trimming pared 6 bases from V and 7 bases from J, leaving 8 bases between. CDR3 nucleotides: TGTGCCACCAGTAGGAGGAGCGGGGAGCTGTTTTTT. This encodes CATSRRSGELFF.

The chain joins TRBV18 to TRBJ1-3; D unresolved. The CDR3 spans 15 residues. The V and J ends lost 3 bases and 0 bases respectively, with 9 bases between them. CDR1 and CDR2 from the germline V gene are KGHSH and LQKENI. The CDR3 loop reads CASSPGRVSGNTIYF. Here the CDR3 DNA reads TGTGCCAGCTCACCCGGTAGGGTCTCTGGAAACACCATATATTTT.

This sequence joins TRBV5-1 and TRBJ2-7, with 10 bases aligning to TRBD2. The CDR3 covers 14 residues. V was pared by 6 bases and J by 0 bases, with 3 bases of the junction left unmatched. The V gene's germline CDR1 is SGHRS and CDR2 YFSETQ. The CDR3 sequence is CASTLAGVSYEQYF. CDR3 nucleotides: TGCGCCAGCACTCTAGCGGGGGTCTCCTACGAGCAGTACTTC.

The V and J genes are TRBV30 and TRBJ2-2; the match to TRBD1 covers 8 bases. The CDR3 sequence is 15 residues long. Looked up from germline, CDR1 is GTSNPN and CDR2 is SVGIG (reference sequence). J was trimmed by 0 bases and V by 3 bases; bases with no gene match: 3. Here the CDR3 DNA reads TGTGCCTGGAGGGCAGGGGGCTCGAACACCGGGGAGCTGTTTTTT. This codes for CAWRAGGSNTGELFF.

The chain recombines TRBV2 with TRBJ2-7; 13 bases align to TRBD2. The ends lost 0 bases at V and 3 bases at J; junction bases unmatched: 2. The germline V gene encodes CDR1 SNHLY and CDR2 FYNNEI. The CDR3 is made up of 16 amino acids. Here the CDR3 reads CASSEAGLAGNYEQYF. The CDR3 DNA reads as TGTGCCAGCAGTGAAGCGGGACTAGCGGGGAACTACGAGCAGTACTTC.

The V call is TRBV20-1, the J call TRBJ2-7; unclear D gene. The germline V gene has CDR1 DFQATT and CDR2 SNEGSKA (reference sequence). V lost 2 bases to trimming and J lost 6 bases, with 5 bases between them. This CDR3 is 10 amino acids long. The DNA for the CDR3 is TGCAGTGCTAGATCGGGCGAGCAGTACTTC. Its translation is CSARSGEQYF.

This clone was seen repeatedly, ten times or more. The chain couples TRBV19 to TRBJ1-5, with D unclear. Germline V lookup: CDR1 LNHDA, CDR2 SQIVND (reference sequence). CDR3 length: 15 residues. The ends were cut back, 3 bases at V and 1 base at J, with 10 bases in the middle. CDR3 region: CASSMTWMSNQPQHF. The CDR3 DNA reads TGTGCCAGTAGTATGACATGGATGAGCAATCAGCCCCAGCATTTT.

The J gene is TRBJ1-1, the V gene TRBV27; 8 nucleotides align to TRBD1. Germline CDR1 reads MNHEY; CDR2 reads SMNVEV (reference sequence). The trim removed 8 bases at V and 2 bases at J, leaving 4 bases unmatched. The CDR3 runs to 13 residues. The CDR3 bases are TGTGCCAGCCGGACAGGGACTAACACTGAAGCTTTCTTT. Residues: CASRTGTNTEAFF.

This rearrangement joins TRBV10-3 to TRBJ1-2, with D possibly being TRBD1 (6 bases). Trimming took off 0 bases at V and 5 bases at J, with 16 bases between the two ends. The CDR3 has 16 residues. Germline V CDR1 and CDR2: ENHRY, SYGVKD. The CDR3 nucleotides read TGTGCCATCAGTGAGTCGTTGGGGGGGCAGCGATATGGCTACACCTTC. The encoded protein is CAISESLGGQRYGYTF.

This chain links TRBV4-1 with TRBJ1-4; 7 nucleotides match TRBD1. The germline gives CDR1 MGHRA, CDR2 YSYEKL. The CDR3 is made up of 16 amino acids. The trim removed 0 bases at V and 4 bases at J, leaving 5 bases unmatched. The CDR3 loop reads CASSQDPGGDNEKLFF. In DNA form, the CDR3 reads TGCGCCAGCAGCCAAGACCCAGGGGGTGATAATGAAAAACTGTTTTTT.

V usage is TRBV5-4 and J usage is TRBJ2-1, with 7 bases aligning to TRBD2. In germline, CDR1 is SGHNT, CDR2 YYREEE (reference sequence). The CDR3 is made up of 15 amino acids. The junction had 8 bases not matched to a gene; V was cut back by 0 bases and J by 8 bases. The CDR3 DNA sequence: TGTGCCAGCAGCTTGGCAGCAAGTGGGAGGGATGAGCAGTTCTTC. It encodes CASSLAASGRDEQFF.

This clone was seen a few times. The chain has TRBV19 and TRBJ1-1, with 7 positions matching TRBD1. Germline CDR1 is LNHDA and CDR2 is SQIVND (reference sequence). This CDR3 spans 14 amino acids. After removal of 1 base from V and 5 bases from J, the junction contained 4 bases not matched to a gene. The CDR3 nucleotides read TGTGCCAGTAGTATAGTCCCACAGGGGACTGAAGCTTTCTTT. Translated, it gives CASSIVPQGTEAFF.

This clone was recorded a few times. This sequence joins TRBV18 and TRBJ1-5; D uncertain. Germline CDR1 and CDR2: KGHSH and LQKENI. The CDR3 is made up of 13 amino acids. Trimming pared 4 bases from V and 5 bases from J, leaving 9 bases between. The CDR3 DNA follows: TGTGCCAGCTCACTCACAGCGGATCAGCCCCAGCATTTT. Its protein product is CASSLTADQPQHF.

The rearrangement links TRBV2 to TRBJ1-6, with TRBD1 identical over 7 bases. V gave up 7 bases and J gave up 8 bases; unmatched junction bases: 5. The V gene's germline CDR1 is SNHLY and CDR2 FYNNEI. The CDR3 extends over 13 amino acids. The CDR3 protein is CASIGQVDSPLHF. Written as DNA, the CDR3 is TGTGCCAGCATTGGACAGGTTGATTCACCCCTCCACTTT.

This sequence joins TRBV7-2 and TRBJ1-1; maybe TRBD1 (5 bases). The V end lost 2 bases, the J end lost 5 bases, and 9 bases lay between the germline ends. Germline assignment: CDR1 SGHTA and CDR2 FQGNSA. The CDR3 sequence is 13 residues long. The CDR3 DNA reads as TGTGCCAGCAGCTTAACAGGTGGAACTGAAGCTTTCTTT. Its protein product is CASSLTGGTEAFF.